This T cell receptor (beta chain) derives from a study of OX40 agonist ivuxolimab in advanced cancers. Study-wide results and limits: Both CD4+ and CD8+ T cell populations in blood had undergone clonal expansion by week 6 at 0.1 to 3.0 mg/kg. Nonresponders included some who also had low normalized T-cell clonal expansion.

Profiled with immunoSEQ multiplex PCR; TCRdb holds only in-frame clones, not every one. The sample includes approximately 42,000 clones, 88% of them seen just once. The V gene's germline CDR1 is MNHEY and CDR2 SVGAGI. Trimming removed 2 bases at V and 4 bases at J, with 14 bases between. CDR3 length: 16 amino acids. Points on this clone: Its target is unknown.

This sequence joins TRBV6-5 and TRBJ1-4; D perhaps matches TRBD1 (5 bases). The specimen was CD4+ or CD8+ T cells sorted from blood, collected in a trial of the OX40 agonist ivuxolimab. The clonotype comes from an adult with an advanced solid tumor such as melanoma, head and neck, liver or kidney cancer. For the CDR3, the DNA is TGTGCCAGCAGTTACGTCCGGGCAGGGAATAATGAAAAACTGTTTTTT. Residues: CASSYVRAGNNEKLFF.